These 32 T cell receptor beta chains came from one sample sequenced in a study of blood T cell repertoires in COVID-19. Libraries were prepared by immunoSEQ multiplex PCR; TCRdb keeps only in-frame clonotypes and omits some of them. The data hold 300,000 to 450,000 clones, with 85% to 90% observed a single time. What was sequenced was PBMCs or T cells enriched from blood (not recorded which). The source is a man aged 18 to 29 who had recovered from COVID-19.

This sequence joins TRBV6-6 and TRBJ2-3; a weak D match, TRBD1 (6 bases). The V gene lost 2 bases and the J gene lost 4 bases, with 10 bases spanning the gap. This CDR3 is built from 14 residues. Looked up from germline, CDR1 is MNHNY and CDR2 is SVGAGI (reference sequence). This CDR3 is CASSYAKGADTQYF. The DNA for the CDR3 is TGTGCCAGCAGTTACGCCAAGGGGGCAGATACGCAGTATTTT.

The chain couples TRBV19 to TRBJ1-2; perhaps TRBD1 as D (5 bases). The CDR3 has 12 amino acids. V lost 7 bases, J lost 7 bases, and 13 bases lay in between. CDR1 is LNHDA, CDR2 SQIVND, per germline (reference sequence). The CDR3 DNA sequence: TGTGCCAGTACATCAGGGATATTTGGCTACACCTTC. Translation gives CASTSGIFGYTF.

This rearrangement joins TRBV6-5 to TRBJ2-5; D possibly corresponds to TRBD2 (5 bases). This CDR3 spans 14 amino acids. Germline V gene data show CDR1 as MNHEY and CDR2 as SVGAGI. Trimming pared 7 bases from V and 4 bases from J, leaving 16 bases between. The CDR3 sequence is CASTESLGRETQYF. CDR3 nucleotide sequence: TGTGCCAGCACCGAAAGTTTAGGGAGAGAGACCCAGTACTTC.

This CDR3 reads CASRETGSPYEQYF. The CDR3 nucleotides read TGTGCCAGCAGAGAAACAGGGTCCCCCTACGAGCAGTACTTC. The genes are TRBV2 and TRBJ2-7, with D possibly being TRBD1 (6 bases). This CDR3 has 14 residues. The ends were cut back, 6 bases at V and 2 bases at J, with 14 bases in the middle. From germline, CDR1 is SNHLY and CDR2 FYNNEI. The full variable domain, completed using reference TRBV2 and TRBJ2-7, is EPEVTQTPSHQVTQMGQEVILRCVPISNHLYFYWYRQILGQKVEFLVSFYNNEISEKSEIFDDQFSVERPDGSNFTLKIRSTKLEDSAMYFCASRETGSPYEQYFGPGTRLTVT.

The chain joins TRBV28 to TRBJ2-7, with D possibly TRBD2 on 5 matching bases. V was shortened by 4 bases and J by 4 bases, with 17 bases between the two germline ends. The CDR3 sequence is 15 residues long. CDR1 and CDR2 from the germline V gene are MDHEN and SYDVKM. As DNA, the CDR3 is TGTGCCAGCAGTTCATCCCGCCGGGGAAGATACGAGCAGTACTTC. Amino acid sequence: CASSSSRRGRYEQYF.

V usage is TRBV4-3 and J usage is TRBJ1-1; D not certain. Trimming cost V 0 bases and J 6 bases, with 14 bases left between them. Germline V gene sequence: CDR1 LGHNA, CDR2 YSLEER. This CDR3 is 15 amino acids long. This CDR3 reads CASSQDGGLGAEAFF. The CDR3 nucleotides read TGCGCCAGCAGCCAAGATGGAGGGCTTGGGGCTGAAGCTTTCTTT.

This chain uses TRBV6-1 with TRBJ1-6; D gene ambiguous. This CDR3 is 16 amino acids long. CDR1 is MNHNS and CDR2 is SASEGT in the germline V gene. Trimming left V 4 bases short and J 7 bases short, with 17 bases between. CDR3 nucleotide sequence: TGTGCCAGCAGTGCCCAGCAGGCCCTCGTGAATTCACCCCTCCACTTT. It yields the protein CASSAQQALVNSPLHF.

This clone came up a few times. V and J are TRBV18 and TRBJ1-3; 9 bases line up with TRBD1. Germline CDR1 is KGHSH and CDR2 is LQKENI. V was pared by 3 bases and J by 0 bases, with 12 bases of the junction left unmatched. CDR3 length: 19 amino acids. CDR3 nucleotide sequence: TGTGCCAGCTCACCCATGATGCCGGGACAGGGAGGCTCTGGAAACACCATATATTTT. It codes for CASSPMMPGQGGSGNTIYF. Supplemented by reference TRBV18 and TRBJ1-3, the full variable domain reads NAGVMQNPRHLVRRRGQEARLRCSPMKGHSHVYWYRQLPEEGLKFMVYLQKENIIDESGMPKERFSAEFPKEGPSILRIQQVVRGDSAAYFCASSPMMPGQGGSGNTIYFGEGSWLTVV.

This clone showed up just once. The gene calls are TRBV28 and TRBJ1-5; 7 positions match TRBD1. Germline V gene lookup returns CDR1 MDHEN and CDR2 SYDVKM. There are 16 residues in the CDR3. The V and J ends lost 4 bases and 4 bases, in that order; junction bases with no gene match: 10. The DNA for the CDR3 is TGTGCCAGCAGTTCTCGACAGGGAATGGGTAATCAGCCCCAGCATTTT. Amino acids: CASSSRQGMGNQPQHF.

The J gene is TRBJ1-6, the V gene TRBV27, with 9 positions matching TRBD1. The CDR3 has 18 residues. Germline CDR1 MNHEY, CDR2 SMNVEV (reference sequence). V lost 7 bases, J lost 0 bases, and 10 bases stayed unmatched. For the CDR3, the DNA is TGTGCCAGCATTAAGGACAGGGGAAGTACCTCCTATAATTCACCCCTCCACTTT. Its translation is CASIKDRGSTSYNSPLHF.

V and J are TRBV5-4 and TRBJ1-1, with a weak D call TRBD1 (5 bases). CDR1 is SGHNT and CDR2 is YYREEE in the germline V gene (reference sequence). The length of the CDR3 is 15 residues. The ends were cut back, 6 bases at V and 1 base at J, with 16 bases in the middle. The CDR3 reads CASTRGDQGNTEAFF. In DNA, the CDR3 is TGTGCCAGCACCCGGGGGGACCAGGGGAACACTGAAGCTTTCTTT.

The chain employs TRBV6-1 and TRBJ1-6; the D is unclear. Germline assignment: CDR1 MNHNS and CDR2 SASEGT. The CDR3 is made up of 15 amino acids. V lost 3 bases, J lost 5 bases, and 11 bases lay in between. CDR3 nucleotide sequence: TGTGCCAGCAGTGAGTTGAGGAGTAATAATTCACCCCTCCACTTT. Translation: CASSELRSNNSPLHF.

The chain uses TRBV7-2 and TRBJ1-6; D is possibly TRBD1 (6 bases). The V end lost 5 bases, the J end lost 7 bases, and 18 bases lay between the germline ends. CDR1 is SGHTA, CDR2 FQGNSA, per germline. The length of the CDR3 is 16 residues. Here the CDR3 DNA reads TGTGCCAGCAGCACACCACAGGGTTGGGAAAATTCACCCCTCCACTTT. The encoded protein is CASSTPQGWENSPLHF.

V is TRBV28 and J is TRBJ2-3; D is ambiguous. Trimming shortened V by 3 bases and J by 6 bases, and 16 bases separated the two germline ends. CDR1 is MDHEN, CDR2 SYDVKM, per germline. This CDR3 has 15 amino acids. The CDR3 region has the DNA TGTGCCAGCAGTTTTATGGGCAATGTGTTGGATACGCAGTATTTT. Translation: CASSFMGNVLDTQYF.

The chain joins TRBV19 to TRBJ1-2; 12 bases align to TRBD1. V shed 5 bases, J shed 3 bases, and the junction held 7 bases outside the gene matches. CDR3 length: 16 amino acids. Germline V lookup: CDR1 LNHDA, CDR2 SQIVND (reference sequence). This chain's CDR3 is CASSPPGTGGYYGYTF. The CDR3 DNA reads as TGTGCCAGTAGTCCACCCGGGACAGGGGGCTACTATGGCTACACCTTC.

The chain links TRBV6-5 to TRBJ2-7; 9 bases line up with TRBD2. Losses at the gene ends were 6 bases for V and 4 bases for J; bases not matched to a gene: 7. CDR1 is MNHEY, CDR2 SVGAGI, per germline. The CDR3 is 14 amino acids. The CDR3 coding sequence is TGTGCCAGCAGACGTAGCGGGAGCGGGTACGAGCAGTACTTC. This sequence encodes CASRRSGSGYEQYF.

The chain recombines TRBV10-2 with TRBJ1-5; 7 bases are shared with TRBD1. The CDR3 is 13 amino acids. CDR1 is WSHSY and CDR2 is SAAADI in the germline V gene. V was clipped by 7 bases and J by 5 bases; unmatched bases: 5. The CDR3 DNA follows: TGCGCCAGCACCGGACAGGAGTATCAGCCCCAGCATTTT. This codes for CASTGQEYQPQHF.

This chain links TRBV28 with TRBJ1-2, with D uncertain. This CDR3 has 12 residues. Germline V CDR1 and CDR2: MDHEN, SYDVKM. V was cut by 2 bases and J by 5 bases, with 6 bases left in between. The CDR3 sequence: CASSLAQYGYTF. The CDR3, as DNA: TGTGCCAGCAGTTTAGCCCAGTATGGCTACACCTTC.

V is TRBV6-5 and J is TRBJ1-1; D gene unclear. Germline V CDR1 and CDR2: MNHEY, SVGAGI. Trimming pared 6 bases from V and 4 bases from J, leaving 12 bases between. This CDR3 is built from 13 residues. In nucleotides, the CDR3 is TGTGCCAGCAGGTATGAGCAATTCACTGAAGCTTTCTTT. It encodes CASRYEQFTEAFF.

The V and J genes are TRBV28 and TRBJ1-3; perhaps TRBD1 as D (6 bases). CDR1 is MDHEN, CDR2 SYDVKM, per germline. V lost 6 bases and J 2 bases, leaving 11 bases between the germline ends. The length of the CDR3 is 14 residues. CDR3 coding DNA: TGTGCCAGCAGCCTTACAGGGACTGGAAACACCATATATTTT. Translated, it gives CASSLTGTGNTIYF.

V is TRBV5-4 and J is TRBJ2-1; 7 nucleotides agree with TRBD1. Trimming removed 3 bases from V and 6 bases from J; junction bases left unmatched: 3. The CDR3 spans 13 residues. Germline CDR1 and CDR2: SGHNT and YYREEE (reference sequence). CDR3 nucleotides: TGTGCCAGCAGCTGGGCAGGGGGCAATGAGCAGTTCTTC. Its translation: CASSWAGGNEQFF.

The table lists this clone with a count of one. This chain uses TRBV28 with TRBJ2-4; 10 bases are a match to TRBD2. The ends lost 3 bases at V and 9 bases at J; junction bases unmatched: 8. The CDR3 spans 15 residues. The germline V gene has CDR1 MDHEN and CDR2 SYDVKM. This CDR3 is CASSLIYSSGSIQYF. The CDR3, as DNA: TGTGCCAGCAGTTTGATATATTCTAGCGGGAGCATTCAGTACTTC.

This chain connects TRBV5-1 to TRBJ1-4; the D gene is possibly TRBD1 (6 bases). V was pared by 4 bases and J by 3 bases, with 13 bases between. CDR3 length: 15 amino acids. CDR1 is SGHRS, CDR2 YFSETQ, per germline. The CDR3 spells CASSPAAGANEKLFF. The CDR3 nucleotides are TGCGCCAGCAGCCCCGCGGCAGGGGCTAATGAAAAACTGTTTTTT.

The chain carries TRBV19 and TRBJ2-3, with D possibly TRBD2 on 5 matching bases. Trimming left V 4 bases short and J 4 bases short, with 9 bases between. Germline lookup yields CDR1 LNHDA and CDR2 SQIVND (reference sequence). The CDR3 runs 13 residues. The CDR3 is CASSNPGADTQYF. The CDR3 coding sequence is TGTGCCAGTAGTAACCCCGGGGCAGATACGCAGTATTTT. Combining the CDR3 with reference TRBV19 and TRBJ2-3 gives the whole variable domain DGGITQSPKYLFRKEGQNVTLSCEQNLNHDAMYWYRQDPGQGLRLIYYSQIVNDFQKGDIAEGYSVSREKKESFPLTVTSAQKNPTAFYLCASSNPGADTQYFGPGTRLTVL.

V is TRBV15 and J is TRBJ1-5; maybe TRBD1 (6 bases). The V gene lost 0 bases and the J gene lost 2 bases, with 17 bases spanning the gap. The CDR3 extends over 18 amino acids. The V gene's germline CDR1 is LNHNV and CDR2 YYDKDF (reference sequence). The CDR3 DNA is TGTGCCACCAGCAGAGATTATATGCAGGGGATCGGCAATCAGCCCCAGCATTTT. This sequence encodes CATSRDYMQGIGNQPQHF.

With respect to this clone: One end of the junction varies from germline; a read error may be responsible. The rearrangement joins TRBV7-8 to TRBJ2-1, with a possible D match to TRBD2 (5 bases). The CDR3 loop spans 15 amino acids. Germline CDR1 SGHVS, CDR2 FQNEAQ. The CDR3 here is CASSWTSRPPGVGIF. The CDR3 DNA sequence: TGTGCCAGCAGCTGGACTTCTCGCCCCCCCGGGGTGGGCATCTTC. Supplemented by reference TRBV7-8 and TRBJ2-1, the full variable domain reads GAGVSQSPRYKVAKRGQDVALRCDPISGHVSLFWYQQALGQGPEFLTYFQNEAQLDKSGLPSDRFFAERPEGSVSTLKIQRTQQEDSAVYLCASSWTSRPPGVGIFGPGTRLTVL.

The chain joins TRBV6-5 to TRBJ1-2; 7 positions match TRBD1. J gave up 10 bases and V 6 bases, and 14 bases lay outside the gene matches. The CDR3 loop spans 14 amino acids. Germline CDR1 and CDR2: MNHEY and SVGAGI. The CDR3 DNA reads TGTGCCAGCAGGAGTCACCGGGACAGAGGTCCCTACACCTTC. This sequence encodes CASRSHRDRGPYTF.

The chain couples TRBV5-1 to TRBJ1-1, with 8 bases that match TRBD1. CDR3 length equals 15 residues. The V gene end was trimmed by 4 bases and the J gene end by 0 bases; junction bases not matched to a gene: 5. Per the germline V gene, CDR1 is SGHRS and CDR2 is YFSETQ. This CDR3 reads CASSPRTGMNTEAFF. Written as DNA, the CDR3 is TGCGCCAGCAGCCCACGGACAGGGATGAACACTGAAGCTTTCTTT.

This chain joins TRBV6-5 and TRBJ2-2, with TRBD2 matching over 13 bases. Germline V gene sequence: CDR1 MNHEY, CDR2 SVGAGI. The J segment lost 1 base and the V segment lost 11 bases, leaving 4 bases of the junction unmatched. The CDR3 is 15 amino acids. The CDR3 loop reads CAWTSGGMNTGELFF. The CDR3 nucleotides read TGTGCCTGGACTAGCGGGGGTATGAACACCGGGGAGCTGTTTTTT.

The chain uses TRBV9 and TRBJ2-7, with a tentative D call TRBD1 (6 bases). This CDR3 is built from 14 residues. Germline V CDR1 and CDR2: SGDLS, YYNGEE. Trimming removed 5 bases from V and 2 bases from J, with 14 bases in between. CDR3 in DNA: TGTGCCAGCAGACCGGACAGCGACCCCTACGAGCAGTACTTC. The encoded protein is CASRPDSDPYEQYF.

This rearrangement joins TRBV7-9 to TRBJ1-4, with no clear D. Per the germline V gene, CDR1 is SEHNR and CDR2 is FQNEAQ (reference sequence). V lost 5 bases, J lost 0 bases, and 10 bases lay in between. This CDR3 has 15 amino acids. The CDR3 region is CASSPPGTTNEKLFF. CDR3 nucleotide sequence: TGTGCCAGCAGCCCCCCCGGGACAACTAATGAAAAACTGTTTTTT.

Only a few counts were recorded for this clone. This rearrangement joins TRBV2 to TRBJ2-5; 11 bases align to TRBD2. CDR3 length: 15 residues. Trimming cost V 6 bases and J 5 bases; bases outside gene matches: 8. CDR1 and CDR2 from the germline V gene are SNHLY and FYNNEI. In DNA, the CDR3 is TGTGCCAGCAGCCCGGGGACTAGCGGTGCTGAGACCCAGTACTTC. This sequence encodes CASSPGTSGAETQYF. Supplemented by reference TRBV2 and TRBJ2-5, the full variable domain reads EPEVTQTPSHQVTQMGQEVILRCVPISNHLYFYWYRQILGQKVEFLVSFYNNEISEKSEIFDDQFSVERPDGSNFTLKIRSTKLEDSAMYFCASSPGTSGAETQYFGPGTRLLVL.